At least ten counts were recorded for the clone carrying this T cell receptor (beta chain). Its target is unknown. The data were taken from a study of T-cell reconstitution after alpha-beta-depleted transplantation in children. CDR1 SGHKS and CDR2 YYEKEE come from the germline V gene (reference sequence). Unmatched junction bases numbered 8, after V lost 3 bases and J lost 4 bases. The CDR3 is made up of 15 amino acids. A library of TCRbeta sequences, prepared with unique molecular identifiers, was generated. TCRdb called the PCR reads again in MiXCR, with one record for every CDR3 protein. The sample consists of roughly 150,000 distinct CDR3 sequences, over 8.5% of them appearing once. Broader study findings: At one year after transplant, newly produced T cells mostly accounted for T-cell counts and diversity. At day 60, the high TCRbeta diversity found in some patients originated from recipient T cells and thymic progenitors that had survived.

V and J are TRBV5-5 and TRBJ1-2; 8 bases agree with TRBD1. This clonotype was obtained from a boy between 2 and 10 years old with acute myeloid leukemia, due to receive a stem cell transplant. The input for sequencing was PBMCs, taken before TCRalphabeta/CD19-depleted stem cell transplant. The CDR3 bases are TGTGCCAGCAGCTCCGGCCCGGGACAGGCCTATGGCTACACCTTC. Translation gives CASSSGPGQAYGYTF.